The entry below gives a single T cell receptor beta chain sequence along with its context. Its antigen is currently not known. Nothing much larger sits one base from this clone, and base qualities are not available. Library method: the immunoSEQ multiplex PCR assay. The multiplex PCR relied on a mix of 60 forward primers for TCR Vbeta segments and 13 reverse primers for TCR Jbeta segments. A multiplex PCR assay on genomic DNA amplified the CDR3 region of rearranged TCR beta genes. The amplified TCR beta libraries were sequenced on the Illumina HiSeq System as 87-base-pair reads. In the authors' own workflow: A later analysis counted 65 million to 90 million unique TCR beta chains across the 700 or so repertoires, and about 10 million of these chains were shared by at least two donors. To remove PCR and sequencing errors, raw reads were error-corrected and collapsed into unique sequences using a nearest-neighbor algorithm that merged closely related sequences. CDR3 sequences were aligned to IMGT reference sequences to assign V, D and J gene segments. For a sequence to be retained, at least a six-nucleotide match to both a V gene segment and a J gene segment was required. A rearrangement was called productive if the CDR3 had no stop codons and remained in frame with V and J, and every other rearrangement was called non-productive. CDR3 was defined according to IMGT convention as the region running from the second conserved V-encoded cysteine to the conserved J-encoded phenylalanine. The earlier analysis of about 570 of the donors excluded any sequence lacking an unambiguous match to a single V gene segment. In an earlier analysis of approximately 560 of the donors, a V segment was called functional when productive rearrangements were above 56.7%, and segregating when the standard deviation between donors exceeded 5%. To diagnose cytomegalovirus status from the catalog of TCR beta chain sequences, a statistical classification framework was built. A later analysis assigned V and J genes by comparing TCR nucleotide sequences with IMGT/GENE-DB human TR gene sequences. Using the TCRdist pipeline, a later analysis assigned CDR3 sequences along with most-parsimonious VDJ recombination scenarios. In a later analysis, every TCR beta chain was defined by the combination of its CDR3 amino acid sequence and its V-gene family, and reads without a unique V-gene family were dropped. To address suspected cross-contamination and a sequencing artifact, a later analysis removed around 600 highly shared, low-generation-probability nucleotide sequences. In a later analysis, a clonal expansion index was calculated for each public chain from normalized within-repertoire ranks of inferred template counts. Generation probabilities in a later analysis came from a VDJ recombination model fitted to out-of-frame rearrangements, and those results were checked against IGoR. In a later analysis, TCR-TCR, TCR-HLA and TCR-CMV co-occurrence was scored with hypergeometric tests, and a repertoire-size bias correction was applied to TCR pairs. A later analysis estimated false discovery rates by permuting HLA or CMV assignments 20 times. In a later analysis, co-occurring TCRs were grouped with DBSCAN, and TCRdist sequence similarity was added when clustering was performed within HLA-allele-positive subsets. Repertoires with fewer than 30,000 or more than 120,000 public chains, plus five repertoires with anomalous nucleotide sharing, were excluded from co-occurrence clustering. Drawn from immuneACCESS, this table holds only the in-frame rearrangements with V and J called that TCRdb kept. Clones are partly lost; checked studies trace under half to an unresolved V gene and leave the rest unexplained. From that table come the V and J calls and clone size; the DNA was used to work out D and trimming. A total of about 67,000 clones appear in this sample, roughly two thirds of them only once. The biggest ten clones account for roughly 1.9% of the sample.

The cohort was made up of 500 to 850 healthy bone marrow donors. At the time of sampling, every cohort member was nominally healthy, though immune exposures that went unrecorded were likely present. The donor tested CMV seronegative and was one of the 352 seronegative cohort members. A peripheral blood sample was provided by each donor, and peripheral blood mononuclear cells were used for TCR beta sequencing. Genomic DNA extraction from the blood cell samples was performed with the Qiagen DNeasy Blood Extraction Kit. The junction shows trimming of 6 bases on V and 4 bases on J, plus 16 bases between the germline ends. The germline V gene specifies MNHNS as CDR1 and SASEGT as CDR2. The CDR3 runs 15 amino acids, cysteine and phenylalanine included. Here the CDR3 DNA is all that survives: 45 bases in frame from base 1. The sample belongs to a study of cytomegalovirus exposure and HLA in healthy donors (dated by TCRdb to the late 2010s). Turning to the overall study: An earlier analysis of under 600 of the donors reported approximately 270 Gb of sequence data and about 100 million unique TCR beta sequences from 150 million to 200 million T cells. Around 330 gigabases of sequencing data and around 85 million unique TCR sequences made up an early release that covered around 640 HLA-typed donors. Of the roughly 420 genotyped donors, 75% to 85% were placed in the genetic ancestry cluster associated with self-reported Caucasian donors. The study aimed to test whether cataloging public T cell receptors could reveal signatures of past pathogen exposure. The study used immunosequencing to profile the T cell repertoires of under 700 subjects and linked those repertoires to cytomegalovirus serostatus. Along with the roughly 610-subject first cohort, a separate validation cohort of around 120 different subjects was used. The study combined high-throughput TCR immunosequencing, statistical association of individual TCRs with disease status, and machine learning to predict cytomegalovirus infection status. To study patterns of TCR occurrence, a later analysis re-analyzed previously published TCR beta repertoires from under 750 donors and added high-resolution HLA genotyping. Rather than drawing on any new phenotypic data, the later analysis identified candidate immune exposures from TCR beta sequences and the way those sequences occurred across donors. To decide whether each TCR beta V gene segment behaved as functional or pseudogenic, an earlier analysis of several hundred of the donors relied on high-throughput TCR beta sequencing. Donor age, sex, ethnicity and CMV serostatus were compiled together with the repertoire data. Genome-wide SNP genotypes for about three fifths of the 666 donors were used in a later genetic analysis, which treated that subset as a discovery cohort. Every discovery cohort repertoire had been produced on one sequencing platform. Class I and class II HLA loci were covered by the typing at four-digit resolution. Typing coverage varied by locus: about 620-630 donors for A, B, C, DRB1 and DQB1; around 560 for DQA1; more than 600 for DPA1; around 490 for DPB1. Several DR-DQ haplotypes were treated as single units for association and clustering because of strong linkage in the cohort. Among several hundred genotyped donors of the cohort, an average of roughly 230,000 unique TCR beta nucleotide sequences was sequenced per donor, of which about 20% were non-productive. What the study reported, not specific to this receptor: V-gene and J-gene trimming of TCR beta chains was associated with a missense DCLRE1C variant in a later genetic analysis, and the association was replicated in an independent cohort. Compared with the approximately 720-donor mean, donors in an Asian-associated ancestry cluster had fewer N-insertions in productive TCRs, according to a later genetic analysis. According to a later analysis, TCR association rates differed among HLA loci, with DRB1 alleles showing the most associated TCRs and HLA-C alleles showing the fewest. A later analysis found that HLA-associated TCR beta chains were more clonally expanded and had lower generation probabilities than equally common non-associated chains. The study gave a list of 150 to 200 TCR beta chains associated with cytomegalovirus. According to the authors, the approach could potentially be generalized to other disease states and immunological phenotypes. Presence/absence analyses assumed roughly uniform sequencing depth across donors, an assumption that may not hold. HLA typing was unavailable for some donors at each locus, so association tests used only the typed subset. According to a later analysis, parvovirus B19, influenza, CMV and Epstein-Barr virus appeared linked to several top co-occurrence clusters. Most CMV-associated TCR beta chains appeared to be HLA-restricted in a later analysis, and the HLA associations seemed to be driven largely by CMV exposure. At a false discovery rate of 0.05, a later analysis linked 15,000 to 20,000 TCR beta sequences to specific HLA alleles. Correlated functional status among segregating V segments might reflect linkage disequilibrium, but an unknown experimental factor could not be ruled out. A cluster of highly shared sequence variants was judged likely to represent a technical artifact of the sequencing pipeline. In an earlier analysis of some 540 of the donors, most TCR beta V segments appeared in productive rearrangements about 87% or about 30% of the time, broadly matching IMGT annotations. Fewer than 20 rarely observed V segments, including chromosome 9 orphons, were excluded from the earlier analysis of a few hundred of the donors because counts were too low. Only TCR beta chains were sequenced in this cohort, and the absence of alpha or paired-chain data limited detectable features. The classifier was reported to diagnose cytomegalovirus status with high specificity and sensitivity in both the original cohort and the validation cohort. Some IMGT-functional V segments, including TRBV6-2 and TRBV6-3, could not be told apart with the 87-base-pair reads, so those segments were excluded. A few of the identified cytomegalovirus-associated TCR beta chains were confirmed in vitro to be specific for cytomegalovirus antigens. A further reported finding was that TCR beta sequences accurately predicted the HLA-A and HLA-B alleles for most subjects in the first cohort. Across donors, most TCR sequences were observed very rarely, whereas some public TCRs were present in many individuals. When HLA alleles, especially DR and DQ, strongly co-occurred, TCR associations were difficult to assign to individual alleles. The only immune exposure information available for the cohort was CMV serostatus.

The sequence came from a woman aged 25 to 45 in good health and CMV-seronegative. Material: PBMCs. In this chain, TRBV6-1 is recombined with TRBJ1-3; TRBD1 might be the D gene, on 5 matching bases. This receptor carries the CDR3 CASSQGPGPGNTIYF. Read as DNA, the sequence is TGTGCCAGCAGCCAAGGGCCAGGGCCGGGAAACACCATATATTTT.